This T cell receptor beta chain was documented in a study of cytomegalovirus exposure and HLA in healthy donors. PCR employed 60 Vbeta and 13 Jbeta primers. Method: immunoSEQ multiplex PCR; TCRdb's copy keeps in-frame clones and lacks some. Among about 99,000 clones listed, 79% were seen once. Healthy donors of bone marrow made up the group. The length of the CDR3 is 13 residues. Germline CDR1 reads SGHVS; CDR2 reads FQNEAQ. V trimming: 6 bases; J trimming: 4 bases; junction bases outside the gene matches: 2. The material sequenced was PBMCs. The chain couples TRBV7-8 to TRBJ2-7; 11 bases agree with TRBD2. The clonotype originates from a male donor in good health and CMV-seropositive. CDR3 DNA sequence: TGTGCCAGCAGGACTAGCGGGGTTTACGAGCAGTACTTC. Amino acid sequence: CASRTSGVYEQYF.